Presented here are 23 T cell receptor beta chains from one specimen sequenced in a study of CD8 T cells in ankylosing spondylitis. TCRdb reprocessed the 5' RACE reads via MiXCR and lists one record per CDR3 protein. The table has 200,000 to 300,000 distinct CDR3 sequences, under 12% seen once. Sample: blood, either unsorted or a sorted T cell fraction (not recorded which). The origin of the receptors is a male donor with ankylosing spondylitis or in good health (not recorded which).

This clonotype was counted at least ten times. The chain joins TRBV12-3 or TRBV12-4 to TRBJ1-5; D might be TRBD1 (6 bases). The CDR3 length is 15 residues. Trimming left V 5 bases short and J 2 bases short, with 13 bases between. CDR3 residues: CASSPLGARNQPQHF. Here the CDR3 DNA reads TGTGCCAGCAGTCCCCTGGGGGCTCGCAATCAGCCCCAGCATTTT.

In its sample, this clonotype was seen many times. The chain uses TRBV15 and TRBJ1-5; D not resolved. Germline V gene data show CDR1 as LNHNV and CDR2 as YYDKDF (reference sequence). The CDR3 spans 14 residues. Trimming stripped 1 base from V and 3 bases from J, with 7 bases between. DNA of the CDR3: TGTGCCACCAGCAGAGGGGTAATCAATCAGCCCCAGCATTTT. Translating gives CATSRGVINQPQHF.

This clonotype has more than one count but fewer than ten. The chain combines TRBV18 with TRBJ2-2; unclear D gene. Germline assignment: CDR1 KGHSH and CDR2 LQKENI. The ends were cut back, 6 bases at V and 1 base at J, with 9 bases in the middle. This CDR3 is 14 amino acids long. The CDR3 region has the DNA TGTGCCAGCTCCCCGATAGGGAACACCGGGGAGCTGTTTTTT. Translation: CASSPIGNTGELFF.

This clonotype was found many times. V usage is TRBV7-8 and J usage is TRBJ2-3, with D possibly being TRBD1 (5 bases). CDR1 is SGHVS and CDR2 is FQNEAQ in the germline V gene. The CDR3 sequence is 15 residues long. Trimming removed 4 bases from V and 1 base from J, with 12 bases in between. The CDR3 region has the DNA TGTGCCAGCAGCTCAACAGGCGCCCGCACAGATACGCAGTATTTT. Encoded protein: CASSSTGARTDTQYF.

The rearrangement links TRBV7-9 to TRBJ2-3; D gene unclear. V was shortened by 4 bases and J by 5 bases, with 7 bases between the two germline ends. The CDR3 is 12 residues long. Germline-derived CDR1 and CDR2 are SEHNR and FQNEAQ (reference sequence). CDR3 sequence reads: CASSYYGDTQYF. The CDR3 region has the DNA TGTGCCAGCAGCTATTATGGAGATACGCAGTATTTT.

A remark on this clonotype: A read error may explain this, as a much larger clone is one base away. J is TRBJ2-2 and V is TRBV5-1; D is uncertain. Between the trimmed V and J ends, which lost 3 bases and 4 bases, there was a span of 10 bases. CDR3 length: 14 amino acids. CDR1 and CDR2 from the germline V gene are SGHRS and YFSETQ. CDR3: CASSSEMSTGELFF. The CDR3 nucleotides read TGCGCCAGCAGCTCTGAGATGAGCACCGGGGAGCTGTTTTTT.

The J gene is TRBJ2-7, the V gene TRBV2; unclear D gene. CDR1 and CDR2 (germline): SNHLY, FYNNEI. CDR3 length: 14 residues. V was cut by 4 bases and J by 5 bases, with 15 bases left in between. The CDR3 protein is CASSVATLIHEQYF. Here the CDR3 DNA reads TGTGCCAGCAGTGTGGCCACTCTAATCCACGAGCAGTACTTC.

This clonotype was seen ten or more times. The V call is TRBV5-1, the J call TRBJ2-5; D perhaps matches TRBD1 (5 bases). Looked up from germline, CDR1 is SGHRS and CDR2 is YFSETQ. Trimming left V 4 bases short and J 2 bases short, with 12 bases between. The CDR3 sequence is 14 residues long. The CDR3 here is CASSRRQTQETQYF. The CDR3 DNA reads as TGCGCCAGCAGCCGCCGACAGACGCAAGAGACCCAGTACTTC.

This clonotype was recorded many times. J is TRBJ2-4 and V is TRBV27; the match to TRBD2 covers 13 bases. Trimming took 3 bases from V and 0 from J; bases not matched to a gene: 14. This CDR3 spans 21 amino acids. The germline CDR1 and CDR2 sequences are MNHEY and SMNVEV (reference sequence). CDR3 bases: TGTGCCAGCAGTTTCTCCGCAACTAGCGGGAGGGTTATGGGAGCCAAAAACATTCAGTACTTC. Protein sequence: CASSFSATSGRVMGAKNIQYF.

As regards this clonotype: A read error is possible here, since a much larger clone lies one base away. The chain couples TRBV3-1 to TRBJ2-1, with a possible D match to TRBD2 (5 bases). The V gene's germline CDR1 is LGHDT and CDR2 YNNKEL (reference sequence). The V gene lost 4 bases and the J gene lost 3 bases, with 10 bases spanning the gap. CDR3 length: 14 residues. The CDR3 reads CASSPPGNYNEQFF. For the CDR3, the DNA is TGTGCCAGCAGCCCCCCGGGGAACTACAATGAGCAGTTCTTC.

This clonotype was counted ten times or more. The chain has TRBV12-3 or TRBV12-4 and TRBJ1-1; the D is unclear. V was cut by 2 bases and J by 1 base, with 11 bases left in between. The CDR3 has 15 residues. In nucleotides, the CDR3 is TGTGCCAGCAGTTTAAGAGGCCTTCCGAACACTGAAGCTTTCTTT. Its protein product is CASSLRGLPNTEAFF.

This clonotype was counted only a few times. This CDR3 reads CASFLTGGSTGELFF. CDR3 sequence (DNA): TGCGCCAGCTTCCTGACAGGCGGATCCACCGGGGAGCTGTTTTTT. V usage is TRBV5-1 and J usage is TRBJ2-2; D might be TRBD1 (6 bases). Looked up from germline, CDR1 is SGHRS and CDR2 is YFSETQ. V lost 7 bases and J lost 4, with 17 bases in between. The length of the CDR3 is 15 residues.

This clonotype showed up many times. This rearrangement joins TRBV30 to TRBJ1-5, with 8 bases lining up with TRBD1. The germline CDR1 and CDR2 sequences are GTSNPN and SVGIG (reference sequence). This CDR3 has 13 residues. The J segment lost 5 bases and the V segment lost 0 bases, leaving 0 bases of the junction unmatched. CDR3 sequence (DNA): TGTGCCTGGAGTGTGACAGGGGATCAGCCCCAGCATTTT. The encoded protein is CAWSVTGDQPQHF.

This clonotype was counted many times. The V and J genes are TRBV19 and TRBJ2-7; D remains ambiguous. The CDR3 has 15 residues. CDR1 and CDR2 (germline): LNHDA, SQIVND (reference sequence). V lost 4 bases and J lost 4, with 17 bases in between. The CDR3 bases are TGTGCCAGTAGTAAGGCTCTTCCAGCCCCTTACGAGCAGTACTTC. It translates to CASSKALPAPYEQYF.

There are many counts of this clonotype. This sequence joins TRBV11-2 and TRBJ2-6; the D gene could be TRBD1 or TRBD2 (6 bases each). This CDR3 is built from 17 residues. From germline, CDR1 is SGHAT and CDR2 FQNNGV. V lost 4 bases and J lost 4, with 17 bases in between. The CDR3 DNA is TGTGCCAGCAGCTCGGATATGGGGGGCGCAGGGGCCAACGTCCTGACTTTC. As protein: CASSSDMGGAGANVLTF. Based on the CDR3 plus reference TRBV11-2 and TRBJ2-6, the full variable domain is EAGVAQSPRYKIIEKRQSVAFWCNPISGHATLYWYQQILGQGPKLLIQFQNNGVVDDSQLPKDRFSAERLKGVDSTLKIQPAKLEDSAVYLCASSSDMGGAGANVLTFGAGSRLTVL.

This chain joins TRBV27 and TRBJ2-3; 7 bases match TRBD1. This CDR3 has 14 amino acids. Per the germline V gene, CDR1 is MNHEY and CDR2 is SMNVEV (reference sequence). V was pared by 7 bases and J by 0 bases, with 4 bases of the junction left unmatched. The CDR3 region has the DNA TGTGCCAGCAAGGACAGGCCCAGCACAGATACGCAGTATTTT. Protein product: CASKDRPSTDTQYF.

The table lists this clonotype with many counts. The rearrangement uses TRBV29-1 and TRBJ2-3; 10 nucleotides align to TRBD1. The V gene end was trimmed by 6 bases and the J gene end by 4 bases; junction bases not matched to a gene: 10. The germline V gene encodes CDR1 SQVTM and CDR2 ANQGSEA. The CDR3 has 15 amino acids. The CDR3: CSVNDRGRAPDTQYF. The CDR3 region has the DNA TGCAGCGTAAACGACAGGGGGCGCGCGCCAGATACGCAGTATTTT.

This clonotype was found many times. The chain recombines TRBV2 with TRBJ2-3; D possibly corresponds to TRBD1 (5 bases). The CDR3 covers 13 residues. Germline V gene data show CDR1 as SNHLY and CDR2 as FYNNEI. V lost 11 bases, J lost 2 bases, and 14 bases lay in between. Written as DNA, the CDR3 is TGTGCCGTACAGGAAGACCTCACAGATACGCAGTATTTT. Translating it yields CAVQEDLTDTQYF.

This clonotype was picked up many times. The chain uses TRBV11-2 and TRBJ1-1; D gene unclear. Trimming removed 5 bases from V and 7 bases from J, with 14 bases in between. This CDR3 has 13 residues. Germline values: CDR1 SGHAT, CDR2 FQNNGV. The CDR3, as DNA: TGTGCCAGCAGCCCATCGGACGGATTTGAAGCTTTCTTT. This codes for CASSPSDGFEAFF.

Only a few counts were recorded for this clonotype. The chain is built from TRBV6-5 and TRBJ1-1; D is ambiguous. CDR3 length: 13 residues. V was clipped by 0 bases and J by 1 base, with 3 bases between them. Germline-derived CDR1 and CDR2 are MNHEY and SVGAGI. CDR3 sequence: CASSYSRNTEAFF. In DNA, the CDR3 is TGTGCCAGCAGTTACTCCCGGAACACTGAAGCTTTCTTT.

This clonotype was seen repeatedly, ten times or more. V and J are TRBV5-1 and TRBJ2-3; tentatively, D is TRBD2 (5 bases). The CDR3 has 14 residues. Looked up from germline, CDR1 is SGHRS and CDR2 is YFSETQ. V was cut by 6 bases and J by 1 base, with 12 bases left in between. The CDR3 sequence: CASTVTRGTDTQYF. DNA of the CDR3: TGCGCCAGCACAGTCACGAGGGGCACAGATACGCAGTATTTT.

The chain recombines TRBV7-2 with TRBJ1-1; TRBD1 matches 9 bases. The V segment lost 5 bases and the J segment 4 bases; nucleotides outside the gene matches: 5. The germline gives CDR1 SGHTA, CDR2 FQGNSA. The CDR3 loop spans 14 amino acids. CDR3 sequence reads: CASSPTGGVTEAFF. CDR3 bases: TGTGCCAGCAGCCCTACAGGGGGCGTCACTGAAGCTTTCTTT.

This clonotype was found many times. This chain connects TRBV15 to TRBJ2-1; 8 positions match TRBD1. V shed 4 bases, J shed 0 bases, and the junction held 8 bases outside the gene matches. The germline V gene has CDR1 LNHNV and CDR2 YYDKDF (reference sequence). The CDR3 extends over 17 amino acids. The CDR3 is CATSNAGTGSSYNEQFF. Written as DNA, the CDR3 is TGTGCCACCAGCAATGCTGGGACAGGAAGCTCCTACAATGAGCAGTTCTTC.